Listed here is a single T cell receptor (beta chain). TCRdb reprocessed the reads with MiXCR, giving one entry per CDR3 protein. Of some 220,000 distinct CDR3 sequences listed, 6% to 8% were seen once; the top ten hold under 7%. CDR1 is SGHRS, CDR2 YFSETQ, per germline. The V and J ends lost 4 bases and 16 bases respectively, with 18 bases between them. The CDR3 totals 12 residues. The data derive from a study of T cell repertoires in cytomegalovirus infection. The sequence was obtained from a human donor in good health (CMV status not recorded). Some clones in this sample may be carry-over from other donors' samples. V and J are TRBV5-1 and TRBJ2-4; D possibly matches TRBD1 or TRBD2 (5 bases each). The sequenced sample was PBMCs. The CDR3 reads CASSEGLGISYF. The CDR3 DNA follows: TGCGCCAGCAGCGAGGGGCTAGGTATATCATACTTC.